These 23 T cell receptor beta chains were all obtained from the same sample, sequenced in a study of T cell responses to AZD1222 COVID-19 vaccine. This table comes from immunoSEQ multiplex PCR, and its TCRdb copy is limited to in-frame clones, with some not included. The top ten clones hold over 13% of a sample with around 160,000 clones, approximately 90% of them seen once. Sample: peripheral blood, taken on day 0 of AZD1222 vaccination. The receptors derive from an adult in good health.

This clone has just one count. DNA for the CDR3: TGTGCCAGCAGTTCCGAATACGGTCGAAGCAATCAGCCCCAGCATTTT. Protein: CASSSEYGRSNQPQHF. V is TRBV28 and J is TRBJ1-5; D is uncertain. The CDR3 extends over 16 amino acids. The V and J ends lost 4 bases and 1 base respectively, with 14 bases between them. Germline CDR1 MDHEN, CDR2 SYDVKM.

The V call is TRBV27, the J call TRBJ2-7, with D possibly TRBD2 on 5 matching bases. Trimming pared 6 bases from V and 0 bases from J, leaving 9 bases between. CDR3 length equals 13 residues. CDR1 and CDR2 from the germline V gene are MNHEY and SMNVEV (reference sequence). The CDR3 sequence is CASRLGSSYEQYF. CDR3 bases: TGTGCCAGCAGACTTGGGAGCTCCTACGAGCAGTACTTC.

The chain recombines TRBV30 with TRBJ1-4; TRBD1 matches at 10 bases. Per the germline V gene, CDR1 is GTSNPN and CDR2 is SVGIG (reference sequence). Losses at the gene ends were 5 bases for V and 6 bases for J; bases not matched to a gene: 3. The CDR3 consists of 13 residues. CDR3 bases: TGTGCCTGGGGGGGACAGGGGCATGAAAAACTGTTTTTT. Translation gives CAWGGQGHEKLFF.

This clone was picked up a small number of times. The gene calls are TRBV3-1 (or the pseudogene TRBV3-2) and TRBJ2-1; weak D call: TRBD1 (7 bases). V lost 5 bases and J 4 bases, leaving 18 bases between the germline ends. Germline V CDR1 and CDR2: LGHDT, YNNKEL (reference sequence). This CDR3 is 16 amino acids long. The CDR3 sequence: CASSVWGAGGYNEQFF. The CDR3, as DNA: TGTGCCAGCAGCGTCTGGGGGGCAGGGGGTTACAATGAGCAGTTCTTC.

The chain combines TRBV5-1 with TRBJ2-3; a possible D gene is TRBD2 (5 bases). The V end was cut by 1 base, the J end by 1 base, with 16 bases between. CDR3 size: 17 residues. The germline V gene encodes CDR1 SGHRS and CDR2 YFSETQ. CDR3 residues: CASSLQSRRAGTDTQYF. Written as DNA, the CDR3 is TGCGCCAGCAGCTTGCAATCCCGGCGGGCCGGCACAGATACGCAGTATTTT.

The J gene is TRBJ2-7, the V gene TRBV21-1; the D call in the table, TRBD2, was not verified against the DNA. TRBV21-1 is assigned pseudogene status. This CDR3 is 13 amino acids long. The CDR3 loop reads CASSPLSHYEQYF. The CDR3 DNA is TGTGCCAGCAGCCCCCTATCCCACTACGAGCAGTACTTC.

This rearrangement joins TRBV19 to TRBJ2-7; D perhaps matches TRBD1 (6 bases). Germline CDR1 is LNHDA and CDR2 is SQIVND (reference sequence). Trimming cost V 6 bases and J 6 bases, with 12 bases left between them. The CDR3 spans 12 residues. In nucleotides, the CDR3 is TGTGCCAGTAGGACGACAGGAAGCGAGCAGTACTTC. Translating it yields CASRTTGSEQYF.

This chain uses TRBV28 with TRBJ1-2, with no clear D. The CDR3 length is 15 residues. Trimming stripped 5 bases from V and 1 base from J, with 14 bases between. Germline CDR1 MDHEN, CDR2 SYDVKM. The CDR3 nucleotides read TGTGCCAGCAGTGATCCATCCTTAGTTAACTATGGCTACACCTTC. Translating gives CASSDPSLVNYGYTF.

This clone has a single count. This sequence joins TRBV15 and TRBJ1-4; D not resolved. Germline V gives CDR1 LNHNV, CDR2 YYDKDF (reference sequence). V was clipped by 1 base and J by 7 bases, with 4 bases between them. This CDR3 spans 12 amino acids. CDR3 in amino acids: CATSRASEKLFF. The DNA for the CDR3 is TGTGCCACCAGCAGAGCTAGTGAAAAACTGTTTTTT.

This chain connects TRBV6-5 to TRBJ2-1; unclear D gene. The germline V gene encodes CDR1 MNHEY and CDR2 SVGAGI. Trimming left V 7 bases short and J 2 bases short, with 12 bases between. This CDR3 contains 14 residues. The CDR3 region has the DNA TGTGCCAGCAAGATGGCACCCCCCTACAATGAGCAGTTCTTC. This encodes CASKMAPPYNEQFF.

V gene TRBV4-2 combines with J gene TRBJ2-7, with 8 positions matching TRBD2. Germline V lookup: CDR1 LGHNA, CDR2 YNFKEQ. CDR3 size: 17 residues. Trimming removed 0 bases from V and 3 bases from J; junction bases left unmatched: 10. CDR3 DNA sequence: TGTGCCAGCAGCCAAGATCGGGGGGGCTCCGAAGGCTACGAGCAGTACTTC. Protein: CASSQDRGGSEGYEQYF.

The chain joins TRBV19 to TRBJ1-1, with no clear D. This CDR3 is 15 amino acids long. Trimming removed 1 base from V and 4 bases from J, with 13 bases in between. Germline CDR1 LNHDA, CDR2 SQIVND (reference sequence). CDR3 DNA: TGTGCCAGTAGTATAGTTCACGGGTACGGCACTGAAGCTTTCTTT. It translates to CASSIVHGYGTEAFF.

The V and J genes are TRBV24-1 and TRBJ2-3, with 8 bases identical to TRBD1. This CDR3 comprises 14 residues. CDR1 and CDR2 from the germline V gene are KGHDR and SFDVKD. Trimming cost V 7 bases and J 4 bases; bases outside gene matches: 6. CDR3 DNA sequence: TGTGCCACCAGCGACAGGGGTTATGCAGATACGCAGTATTTT. This gives the protein CATSDRGYADTQYF.

This chain links TRBV4-2 with TRBJ2-2, with 9 nucleotides matching TRBD2. Losses at the gene ends were 4 bases for V and 2 bases for J; bases not matched to a gene: 5. The V gene's germline CDR1 is LGHNA and CDR2 YNFKEQ. This CDR3 is built from 16 residues. The CDR3 protein is CASSLSGTSNTGELFF. For the CDR3, the DNA is TGTGCCAGCAGCCTATCCGGGACTAGCAACACCGGGGAGCTGTTTTTT.

V gene TRBV2 combines with J gene TRBJ2-2, with D possibly called TRBD1 or TRBD2 (6 bases each). The germline V gene encodes CDR1 SNHLY and CDR2 FYNNEI. V shed 8 bases and J shed 5 bases, with 15 bases lying between them. The CDR3 is 14 amino acids. CDR3 DNA sequence: TGTGCCAGCTCCCGGGAGAGGGGGACCGGGGAGCTGTTTTTT. It is translated as CASSRERGTGELFF.

The chain links TRBV4-3 to TRBJ2-6; 9 nucleotides match TRBD1. V shed 4 bases and J 0 bases; nucleotides not matched to a gene: 7. Germline lookup yields CDR1 LGHNA and CDR2 YSLEER. The CDR3 extends over 18 amino acids. In DNA, the CDR3 is TGCGCCAGCAGCCCTACAGGGGGCCGAAGCTCTGGGGCCAACGTCCTGACTTTC. As protein: CASSPTGGRSSGANVLTF.

The chain employs TRBV19 and TRBJ1-3; D is unclear. Trimming took 3 bases from V and 1 from J, leaving 7 bases between them. The CDR3 contains 14 residues. Germline CDR1 is LNHDA and CDR2 is SQIVND (reference sequence). DNA for the CDR3: TGTGCCAGTAGTATTGGGCGGTCTGGAAACACCATATATTTT. Encoded protein: CASSIGRSGNTIYF.

This sequence joins TRBV5-1 and TRBJ1-5; 7 bases agree with TRBD1. The V segment lost 1 base and the J segment 1 base; nucleotides outside the gene matches: 2. The germline V gene encodes CDR1 SGHRS and CDR2 YFSETQ. This CDR3 comprises 15 residues. The CDR3 region has the DNA TGCGCCAGCAGCTTGTTGACAGGGAGCAATCAGCCCCAGCATTTT. Translation: CASSLLTGSNQPQHF.

This chain uses TRBV29-1 with TRBJ2-2; TRBD2 might be the D (7 bases). The CDR3 runs 15 residues. CDR1 is SQVTM, CDR2 ANQGSEA, per germline. Deletions cut 4 bases from V and 2 bases from J, with 14 bases between. The CDR3 coding sequence is TGCAGCGTTGGGGCGGGGGACATTAACACCGGGGAGCTGTTTTTT. Its protein product is CSVGAGDINTGELFF.

The chain joins TRBV14 to TRBJ1-1; D not certain. Germline lookup yields CDR1 SGHDN and CDR2 FVKESK. The CDR3 covers 11 residues. With 4 bases removed from V and 2 bases from J, the gap between germline ends came to 2 bases. The CDR3 reads CASSLNTEAFF. Here the CDR3 DNA reads TGTGCCAGCAGCCTTAACACTGAAGCTTTCTTT. The entire variable domain, with the rest obtained from reference TRBV14 and TRBJ1-1, is as follows: EAGVTQFPSHSVIEKGQTVTLRCDPISGHDNLYWYRRVMGKEIKFLLHFVKESKQDESGMPNNRFLAERTGGTYSTLKVQPAELEDSGVYFCASSLNTEAFFGQGTRLTVV.

The chain links TRBV7-2 to TRBJ1-2, with D possibly being TRBD1 (5 bases). The CDR3 covers 14 residues. Trimming took 4 bases from V and 3 from J, leaving 12 bases between them. Per the germline V gene, CDR1 is SGHTA and CDR2 is FQGNSA. The CDR3 nucleotides read TGTGCCAGCAGCTCCACCTCGGGGGACTATGGCTACACCTTC. Amino acid sequence: CASSSTSGDYGYTF.

The chain links TRBV6-2 or TRBV6-3 to TRBJ2-1; possible D gene TRBD2, 6 bases. This CDR3 is 16 amino acids long. Trimming stripped 2 bases from V and 0 bases from J, with 11 bases between. CDR1 is MNHEY, CDR2 SVGEGT, per germline. The CDR3 DNA reads TGTGCCAGCAGTTACATCGCGCGGGGCTCCTACAATGAGCAGTTCTTC. It codes for CASSYIARGSYNEQFF.

V gene TRBV7-9 combines with J gene TRBJ2-1; D gene uncertain. Deletions cut 7 bases from V and 0 bases from J, with 13 bases between. CDR3 size: 15 residues. Germline assignment: CDR1 SEHNR and CDR2 FQNEAQ (reference sequence). CDR3 amino acids: CASNPRRSSYNEQFF. DNA for the CDR3: TGTGCCAGCAACCCAAGACGGAGCTCCTACAATGAGCAGTTCTTC.